The 29 T cell receptor beta chains reported below all come from one sample, sequenced in a study of immune evolution from preneoplasia to lung adenocarcinoma. Sequencing was performed with immunoSEQ multiplex PCR; in TCRdb, only in-frame clones are kept and a portion is missing. The sample includes roughly 10,000 clones, 90% of them seen just once. Sample: FFPE invasive lung adenocarcinoma tissue. These receptors were taken from a person aged 70 to 85 with invasive lung adenocarcinoma.

DNA of the CDR3: TGTGCCGCGGGGGCCCGACTTAACACTGAAGCTTTCTTT. It encodes CAAGARLNTEAFF. The chain uses TRBV19 and TRBJ1-1; D perhaps matches TRBD1 (6 bases). V was trimmed by 11 bases and J by 2 bases, leaving 15 bases between them. The germline gives CDR1 LNHDA, CDR2 SQIVND (reference sequence). There are 13 residues in the CDR3.

The chain employs TRBV6-1 and TRBJ1-1; D is ambiguous. Germline CDR1 and CDR2: MNHNS and SASEGT. With 7 bases removed from V and 2 bases from J, the gap between germline ends came to 11 bases. CDR3 length equals 13 residues. The CDR3: CASKVDLNTEAFF. The CDR3 DNA reads TGTGCCAGCAAGGTGGACCTTAACACTGAAGCTTTCTTT.

The genes are TRBV28 and TRBJ2-3, with D perhaps TRBD2 (6 bases). CDR3 length equals 14 residues. V lost 7 bases and J lost 0, with 11 bases in between. The germline gives CDR1 MDHEN, CDR2 SYDVKM. The CDR3 loop is CASNRDSSTDTQYF. Written as DNA, the CDR3 is TGTGCCAGCAACCGGGACTCGAGCACAGATACGCAGTATTTT. Based on the CDR3 plus reference TRBV28 and TRBJ2-3, the full variable domain is DVKVTQSSRYLVKRTGEKVFLECVQDMDHENMFWYRQDPGLGLRLIYFSYDVKMKEKGDIPEGYSVSREKKERFSLILESASTNQTSMYLCASNRDSSTDTQYFGPGTRLTVL.

The chain carries TRBV5-4 and TRBJ2-1, with 9 bases matching TRBD1. The CDR3 length is 15 residues. V lost 4 bases and J lost 4; bases outside the gene matches: 6. Germline V lookup: CDR1 SGHNT, CDR2 YYREEE (reference sequence). The CDR3 region has the DNA TGTGCCAGCAGCGAATCCGGGACAGGGTACAATGAGCAGTTCTTC. It yields the protein CASSESGTGYNEQFF. Full variable domain (rest looked up from reference TRBV5-4 and TRBJ2-1): ETGVTQSPTHLIKTRGQQVTLRCSSQSGHNTVSWYQQALGQGPQFIFQYYREEENGRGNFPPRFSGLQFPNYSSELNVNALELDDSALYLCASSESGTGYNEQFFGPGTRLTVL.

The V and J genes are TRBV5-1 and TRBJ2-5, with 11 bases aligning to TRBD1. Germline V lookup: CDR1 SGHRS, CDR2 YFSETQ. V lost 4 bases to trimming and J lost 5 bases; unmatched junction nucleotides: 10. This CDR3 has 16 residues. This CDR3 reads CASSTGTGGTVETQYF. The CDR3 DNA sequence: TGCGCCAGCAGCACCGGGACAGGGGGAACAGTGGAGACCCAGTACTTC.

This rearrangement joins TRBV20-1 to TRBJ2-5; D is undetermined. V was shortened by 3 bases and J by 5 bases, with 7 bases between the two germline ends. CDR3 size: 11 residues. Germline assignment: CDR1 DFQATT and CDR2 SNEGSKA (reference sequence). In DNA, the CDR3 is TGCAGTGCTAGTATCCAGGAGACCCAGTACTTC. This codes for CSASIQETQYF.

This chain links TRBV5-1 with TRBJ2-5, with D unresolved. Germline CDR1 is SGHRS and CDR2 is YFSETQ. This CDR3 spans 12 amino acids. V was clipped by 4 bases and J by 2 bases, with 6 bases between them. The CDR3 region has the DNA TGCGCCAGCAGCCGCTCACAAGAGACCCAGTACTTC. As protein: CASSRSQETQYF.

The V and J genes are TRBV10-3 and TRBJ1-1; no firm D call. Deletions cut 5 bases from V and 2 bases from J, with 6 bases between. The CDR3 is 12 residues long. Germline V lookup: CDR1 ENHRY, CDR2 SYGVKD. CDR3 coding DNA: TGTGCCATCAGTAATTTAAACACTGAAGCTTTCTTT. This codes for CAISNLNTEAFF.

The table lists this clone with a few counts. V and J are TRBV27 and TRBJ2-7, with D tentatively TRBD1 (5 bases). The CDR3 has 13 amino acids. CDR1 and CDR2 (germline): MNHEY, SMNVEV (reference sequence). The V end lost 5 bases, the J end lost 4 bases, and 12 bases lay between the germline ends. In DNA form, the CDR3 reads TGTGCCAGCAGTCTGGGGCCCTCATACGAGCAGTACTTC. It specifies CASSLGPSYEQYF.

The rearrangement uses TRBV5-5 and TRBJ2-7, with D uncertain. V gave up 3 bases and J gave up 3 bases, with 7 bases separating them. The V gene's germline CDR1 is SGHKS and CDR2 YYEKEE (reference sequence). The CDR3 contains 12 residues. CDR3 in amino acids: CASSSPDYEQYF. CDR3 DNA: TGTGCCAGCAGCTCACCTGACTACGAGCAGTACTTC.

V usage is TRBV11-2 and J usage is TRBJ1-2, with D hard to call. The CDR3 consists of 12 residues. From germline, CDR1 is SGHAT and CDR2 FQNNGV. The V gene lost 3 bases and the J gene lost 7 bases, with 9 bases spanning the gap. The CDR3 DNA follows: TGTGCCAGCAGCTTCGGGCAACGTGGCTACACCTTC. Its translation is CASSFGQRGYTF.

This chain uses TRBV5-6 with TRBJ1-1, with 7 bases that match TRBD1. J lost 4 bases, V lost 1 base, and 10 bases had no gene match. The germline CDR1 and CDR2 sequences are SGHDT and YYEEEE. The CDR3 spans 16 residues. This CDR3 is CASSLWQGGRFTEAFF. The CDR3 DNA reads as TGTGCCAGCAGCTTGTGGCAGGGGGGGAGGTTCACTGAAGCTTTCTTT.

The chain uses TRBV19 and TRBJ1-5; 9 positions agree with TRBD1. Germline CDR1 LNHDA, CDR2 SQIVND (reference sequence). CDR3 length equals 14 residues. V dropped 6 bases and J dropped 6; count of bases not matched to a gene: 6. CDR3 in DNA: TGTGCCAGTAGGCGAACAGGGGGCGTTCAGCCCCAGCATTTT. This translates into CASRRTGGVQPQHF.

The chain recombines TRBV5-4 with TRBJ2-7; no clear D gene. The CDR3 sequence is 11 residues long. Germline loops: CDR1 SGHNT, CDR2 YYREEE (reference sequence). The ends were cut back, 2 bases at V and 6 bases at J, with 6 bases in the middle. CDR3 loop: CASSFGPEQYF. As DNA, the CDR3 is TGTGCCAGCAGCTTTGGGCCCGAGCAGTACTTC.

In its sample, this clone was seen a few times. The chain recombines TRBV5-1 with TRBJ2-3; 10 bases match TRBD2. V was pared by 4 bases and J by 0 bases, with 14 bases of the junction left unmatched. The CDR3 is 19 amino acids. CDR1 SGHRS and CDR2 YFSETQ come from the germline V gene. The CDR3 reads CASSLLPTSGDPSTDTQYF. The CDR3 DNA follows: TGCGCCAGCAGCCTCTTGCCCACTAGCGGGGACCCTAGCACAGATACGCAGTATTTT.

The chain employs TRBV5-4 and TRBJ1-1, with 8 positions matching TRBD1. Germline CDR1 is SGHNT and CDR2 is YYREEE (reference sequence). V lost 4 bases, J lost 2 bases, and 4 bases stayed unmatched. The CDR3 consists of 14 residues. DNA for the CDR3: TGTGCCAGCAGCCCATCAGGGGGCAACACTGAAGCTTTCTTT. Translated: CASSPSGGNTEAFF.

Here the CDR3 DNA reads TGTGCCAGCAGTTTACCCCCTACCAGAGGGAAACTGTTTTTT. Amino acids: CASSLPPTRGKLFF. The rearrangement joins TRBV28 to TRBJ1-4; no reliable D call. CDR3 length: 14 amino acids. Germline V gene data show CDR1 as MDHEN and CDR2 as SYDVKM. The V and J ends lost 2 bases and 11 bases respectively, with 15 bases between them. Complete variable domain (other parts from reference TRBV28 and TRBJ1-4): DVKVTQSSRYLVKRTGEKVFLECVQDMDHENMFWYRQDPGLGLRLIYFSYDVKMKEKGDIPEGYSVSREKKERFSLILESASTNQTSMYLCASSLPPTRGKLFFGSGTQLSVL.

As DNA, the CDR3 is TGTGCCAGCAGCTCACAGGTCCCCGCACAGGGAAGATCCTACGAGCAGTACTTC. Amino acid sequence: CASSSQVPAQGRSYEQYF. The rearrangement joins TRBV11-3 to TRBJ2-7, with D possibly matching TRBD1 (6 bases). Germline values: CDR1 SGHNT, CDR2 YENEEA. This CDR3 is built from 18 residues. Trimming took 4 bases from V and 1 from J, leaving 23 bases between them.

This clone was counted a few times. The CDR3 is CASSGDSSYEQYF. CDR3 nucleotide sequence: TGTGCCAGCTCGGGTGACAGCTCCTACGAGCAGTACTTC. This chain links TRBV18 with TRBJ2-7; the D gene is possibly TRBD1 (5 bases). Germline V gene lookup returns CDR1 KGHSH and CDR2 LQKENI. The CDR3 consists of 13 residues. V gave up 6 bases and J gave up 0 bases, with 9 bases separating them.

The rearrangement links TRBV30 to TRBJ1-2, with D possibly TRBD1 on 6 matching bases. The CDR3 consists of 14 residues. CDR1 GTSNPN and CDR2 SVGIG come from the germline V gene (reference sequence). V lost 5 bases to trimming and J lost 2 bases, with 15 bases between them. CDR3 region: CAWATGLPNYGYTF. In DNA form, the CDR3 reads TGTGCCTGGGCAACAGGGCTCCCAAACTATGGCTACACCTTC.

The chain is built from TRBV5-4 and TRBJ2-5; a weak D match, TRBD2 (5 bases). Germline-derived CDR1 and CDR2 are SGHNT and YYREEE (reference sequence). Between the trimmed V and J ends, which lost 4 bases and 4 bases, there was a span of 17 bases. This CDR3 has 15 residues. The CDR3 is CASSSRLSPSETQYF. The CDR3 DNA is TGTGCCAGCAGCAGCCGACTAAGCCCCTCAGAGACCCAGTACTTC.

The gene calls are TRBV11-2 and TRBJ1-2; 8 bases line up with TRBD1. The CDR3 covers 14 residues. The V and J ends lost 5 bases and 7 bases, in that order; junction bases with no gene match: 9. CDR1 and CDR2 (germline): SGHAT, FQNNGV. The CDR3 protein is CASSPSGQGSGYTF. DNA for the CDR3: TGTGCCAGCAGCCCCTCCGGACAGGGCTCTGGCTACACCTTC.

The rearrangement joins TRBV9 to TRBJ2-1; 8 bases map to TRBD1. Germline loops: CDR1 SGDLS, CDR2 YYNGEE. The CDR3 runs 15 residues. Trimming at V came to 3 bases and at J to 5 bases, leaving 7 bases not matched to a gene. CDR3 sequence reads: CASSAGQGFNNEQFF. CDR3 sequence (DNA): TGTGCCAGCAGCGCCGGACAGGGATTCAACAATGAGCAGTTCTTC.

This chain joins TRBV30 and TRBJ1-2; TRBD1 agrees at 9 bases. Trimming at V came to 8 bases and at J to 6 bases, leaving 13 bases not matched to a gene. The CDR3 is made up of 14 amino acids. Germline V gene lookup returns CDR1 GTSNPN and CDR2 SVGIG (reference sequence). CDR3 protein: CARTTGGDRDGYTF. Written as DNA, the CDR3 is TGTGCCCGTACTACAGGGGGCGACCGGGATGGCTACACCTTC.

DNA for the CDR3: TGTGCCAGCAGCTTAGGGACCCCTGAAGCTTTCTTT. It yields the protein CASSLGTPEAFF. This rearrangement joins TRBV7-9 to TRBJ1-1; the D is unclear. The CDR3 has 12 amino acids. The germline gives CDR1 SEHNR, CDR2 FQNEAQ (reference sequence). V was pared by 1 base and J by 6 bases, with 6 bases between. Together with reference TRBV7-9 and TRBJ1-1, the CDR3 gives the full variable domain: DTGVSQNPRHKITKRGQNVTFRCDPISEHNRLYWYRQTLGQGPEFLTYFQNEAQLEKSRLLSDRFSAERPKGSFSTLEIQRTEQGDSAMYLCASSLGTPEAFFGQGTRLTVV.

The rearrangement links TRBV28 to TRBJ2-3; D is ambiguous. Germline CDR1 MDHEN, CDR2 SYDVKM. V shed 3 bases and J shed 3 bases, with 13 bases lying between them. CDR3 length equals 15 residues. CDR3 DNA: TGTGCCAGCAGTTTTCCCTCTGGGTTAACAGATACGCAGTATTTT. Translation gives CASSFPSGLTDTQYF.

V and J are TRBV6-1 and TRBJ1-1, with TRBD1 matching over 9 bases. This CDR3 spans 14 amino acids. Germline V lookup: CDR1 MNHNS, CDR2 SASEGT. V lost 6 bases to trimming and J lost 3 bases; unmatched junction nucleotides: 5. The CDR3 protein is CASSADRGDTEAFF. CDR3 DNA: TGTGCCAGCAGCGCCGACAGGGGGGACACTGAAGCTTTCTTT.

This clone was recorded only once. The chain uses TRBV29-1 and TRBJ1-2; 10 bases line up with TRBD1. This CDR3 comprises 16 residues. Trimming removed 6 bases from V and 6 bases from J; junction bases left unmatched: 16. Germline values: CDR1 SQVTM, CDR2 ANQGSEA. The CDR3 here is CSVEHTGTGDVDGYTF. CDR3 DNA: TGCAGCGTGGAACACACCGGGACAGGGGATGTCGATGGCTACACCTTC.

The chain employs TRBV29-1 and TRBJ1-1; D uncertain. CDR1 is SQVTM and CDR2 is ANQGSEA in the germline V gene. V lost 3 bases, J lost 7 bases, and 12 bases lay in between. The CDR3 length is 12 residues. The CDR3 DNA sequence: TGCAGCGTTGAGGCCGGGAGGGATGAAGCTTTCTTT. Its translation is CSVEAGRDEAFF.